This record covers a single T cell receptor beta chain. Repertoires were generated with immunoSEQ multiplex PCR, while TCRdb's copy carries only in-frame clones and drops some. Among roughly 500,000 clones, roughly nine tenths were seen once, and the ten largest hold roughly 2.5%. This sample is part of a study of Ad26.COV2.S vaccination and SARS-CoV-2 variants. The treatment here: approximately 18 received Ad26.COV2.S at low or high dose, single or two shots; 5 received placebo; per-sample allocation not given. Sampling occurred on day 63 after the first vaccine or placebo injection. The V gene's germline CDR1 is LNHDA and CDR2 SQIVND (reference sequence). The V gene end was trimmed by 6 bases and the J gene end by 8 bases; junction bases not matched to a gene: 11. CDR3 length equals 14 residues.

This TCR was recovered from a person between 18 and 65 years old who received the Ad26.COV2.S COVID-19 vaccine or a placebo. This chain links TRBV19 with TRBJ2-3; 7 bases map to TRBD2. The specimen comprised peripheral blood, sampled in a trial of Ad26.COV2.S vaccine versus placebo. CDR3 DNA: TGTGCCAGTAGAGAGGGATGGGCGGGAGTTACGCAGTATTTT. It specifies CASREGWAGVTQYF.